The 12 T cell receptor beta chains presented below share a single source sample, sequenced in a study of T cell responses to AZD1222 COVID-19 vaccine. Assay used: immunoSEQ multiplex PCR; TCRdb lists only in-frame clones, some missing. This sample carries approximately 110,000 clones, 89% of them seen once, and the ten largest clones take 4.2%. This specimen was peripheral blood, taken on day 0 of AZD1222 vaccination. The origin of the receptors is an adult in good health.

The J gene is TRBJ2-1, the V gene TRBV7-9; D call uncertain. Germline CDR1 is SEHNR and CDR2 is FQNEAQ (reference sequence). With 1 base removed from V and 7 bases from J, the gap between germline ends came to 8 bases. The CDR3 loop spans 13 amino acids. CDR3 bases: TGTGCCAGCAGCTTAGGTACTATAAATGAGCAGTTCTTC. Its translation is CASSLGTINEQFF.

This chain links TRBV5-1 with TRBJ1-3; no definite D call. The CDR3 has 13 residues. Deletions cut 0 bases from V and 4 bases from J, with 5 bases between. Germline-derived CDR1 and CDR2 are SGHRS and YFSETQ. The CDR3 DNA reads TGCGCCAGCAGCTTGGTTCTCGGAAACACCATATATTTT. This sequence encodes CASSLVLGNTIYF.

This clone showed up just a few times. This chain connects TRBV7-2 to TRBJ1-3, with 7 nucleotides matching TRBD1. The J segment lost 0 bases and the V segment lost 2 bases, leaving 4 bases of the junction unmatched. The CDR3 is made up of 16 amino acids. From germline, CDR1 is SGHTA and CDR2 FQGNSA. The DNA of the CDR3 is TGTGCCAGCAGCTTAATGGGACAGAGCTCTGGAAACACCATATATTTT. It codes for CASSLMGQSSGNTIYF. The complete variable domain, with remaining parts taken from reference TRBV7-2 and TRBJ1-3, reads GAGVSQSPSNKVTEKGKDVELRCDPISGHTALYWYRQSLGQGLEFLIYFQGNSAPDKSGLPSDRFSAERTGGSVSTLTIQRTQQEDSAVYLCASSLMGQSSGNTIYFGEGSWLTVV.

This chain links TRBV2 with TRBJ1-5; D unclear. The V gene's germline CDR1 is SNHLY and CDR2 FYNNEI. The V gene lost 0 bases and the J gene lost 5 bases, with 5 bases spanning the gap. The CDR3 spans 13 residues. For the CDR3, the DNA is TGTGCCAGCAGTGAAGCGGAATATCAGCCCCAGCATTTT. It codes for CASSEAEYQPQHF.

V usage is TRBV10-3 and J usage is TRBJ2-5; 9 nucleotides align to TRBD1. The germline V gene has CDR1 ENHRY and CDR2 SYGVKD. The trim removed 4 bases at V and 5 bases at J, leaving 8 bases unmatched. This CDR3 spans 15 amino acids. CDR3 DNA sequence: TGTGCCATCAGTGCTCCCGGACAGGGGTACGAGACCCAGTACTTC. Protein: CAISAPGQGYETQYF.

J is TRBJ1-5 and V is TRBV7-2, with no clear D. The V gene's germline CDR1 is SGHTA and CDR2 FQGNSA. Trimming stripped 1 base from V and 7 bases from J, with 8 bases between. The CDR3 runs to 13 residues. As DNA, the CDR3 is TGTGCCAGCAGCTTAGAGGAGTGGCAGCCCCAGCATTTT. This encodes CASSLEEWQPQHF.

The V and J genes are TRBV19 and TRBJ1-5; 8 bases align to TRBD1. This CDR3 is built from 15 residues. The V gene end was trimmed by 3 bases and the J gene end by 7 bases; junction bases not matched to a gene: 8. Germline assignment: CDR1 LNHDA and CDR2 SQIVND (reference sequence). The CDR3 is CASSIQTGDGQPQHF. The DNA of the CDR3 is TGTGCCAGTAGTATCCAGACAGGGGACGGACAGCCCCAGCATTTT.

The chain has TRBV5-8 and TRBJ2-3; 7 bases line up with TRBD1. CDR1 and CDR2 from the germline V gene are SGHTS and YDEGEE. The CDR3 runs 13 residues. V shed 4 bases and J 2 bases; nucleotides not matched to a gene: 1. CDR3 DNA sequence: TGTGCCAGCAGCCAGGGGGACACAGATACGCAGTATTTT. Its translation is CASSQGDTDTQYF. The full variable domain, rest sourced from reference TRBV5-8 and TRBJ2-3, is EAGVTQSPTHLIKTRGQQATLRCSPISGHTSVYWYQQALGLGLQFLLWYDEGEERNRGNFPPRFSGRQFPNYSSELNVNALELEDSALYLCASSQGDTDTQYFGPGTRLTVL.

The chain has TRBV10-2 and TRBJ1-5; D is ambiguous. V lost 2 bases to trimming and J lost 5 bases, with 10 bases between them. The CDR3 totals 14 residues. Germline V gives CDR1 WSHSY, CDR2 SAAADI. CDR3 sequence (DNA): TGCGCCAGCAGTGAGCGGAAACTTCATCAGCCCCAGCATTTT. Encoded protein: CASSERKLHQPQHF.

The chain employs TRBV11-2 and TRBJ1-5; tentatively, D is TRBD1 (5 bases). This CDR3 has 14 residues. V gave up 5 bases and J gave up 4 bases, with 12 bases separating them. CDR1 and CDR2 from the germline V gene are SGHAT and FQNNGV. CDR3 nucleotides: TGTGCCAGCAGCCAAACAGGATATAATCAGCCCCAGCATTTT. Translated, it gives CASSQTGYNQPQHF. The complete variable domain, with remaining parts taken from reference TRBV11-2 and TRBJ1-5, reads EAGVAQSPRYKIIEKRQSVAFWCNPISGHATLYWYQQILGQGPKLLIQFQNNGVVDDSQLPKDRFSAERLKGVDSTLKIQPAKLEDSAVYLCASSQTGYNQPQHFGDGTRLSIL.

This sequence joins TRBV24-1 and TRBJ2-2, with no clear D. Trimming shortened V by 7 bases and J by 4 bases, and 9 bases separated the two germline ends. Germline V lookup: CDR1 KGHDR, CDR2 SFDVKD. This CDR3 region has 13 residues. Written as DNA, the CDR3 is TGTGCCACCAGCGGGCAGGTCACCGGGGAGCTGTTTTTT. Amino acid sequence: CATSGQVTGELFF.

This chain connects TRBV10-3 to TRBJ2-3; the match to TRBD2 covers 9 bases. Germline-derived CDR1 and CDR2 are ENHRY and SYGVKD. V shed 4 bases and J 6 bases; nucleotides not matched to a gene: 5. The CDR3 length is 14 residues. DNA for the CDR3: TGTGCCATCAGTGTTGGGACTAGCAAGGATACGCAGTATTTT. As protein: CAISVGTSKDTQYF.